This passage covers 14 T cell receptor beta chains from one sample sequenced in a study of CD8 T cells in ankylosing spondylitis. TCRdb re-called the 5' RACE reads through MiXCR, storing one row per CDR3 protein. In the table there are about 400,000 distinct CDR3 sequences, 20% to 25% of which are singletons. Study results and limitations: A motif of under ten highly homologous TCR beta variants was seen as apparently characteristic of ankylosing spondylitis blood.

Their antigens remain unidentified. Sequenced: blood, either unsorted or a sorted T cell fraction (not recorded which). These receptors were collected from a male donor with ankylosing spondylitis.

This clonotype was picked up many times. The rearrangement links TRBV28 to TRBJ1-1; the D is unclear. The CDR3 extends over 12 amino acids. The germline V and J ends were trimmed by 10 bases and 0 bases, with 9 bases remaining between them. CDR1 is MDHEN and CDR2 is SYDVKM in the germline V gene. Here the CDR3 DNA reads TGTGCCATAAGGACCGTGAACACTGAAGCTTTCTTT. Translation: CAIRTVNTEAFF. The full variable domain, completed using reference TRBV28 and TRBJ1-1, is DVKVTQSSRYLVKRTGEKVFLECVQDMDHENMFWYRQDPGLGLRLIYFSYDVKMKEKGDIPEGYSVSREKKERFSLILESASTNQTSMYLCAIRTVNTEAFFGQGTRLTVV.

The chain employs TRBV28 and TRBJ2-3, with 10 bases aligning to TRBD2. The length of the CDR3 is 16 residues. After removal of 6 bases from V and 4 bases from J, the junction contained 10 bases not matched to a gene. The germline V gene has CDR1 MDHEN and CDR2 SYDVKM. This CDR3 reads CASSPGLAGESDTQYF. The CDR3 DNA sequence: TGTGCCAGCAGCCCGGGTCTAGCGGGAGAATCAGATACGCAGTATTTT.

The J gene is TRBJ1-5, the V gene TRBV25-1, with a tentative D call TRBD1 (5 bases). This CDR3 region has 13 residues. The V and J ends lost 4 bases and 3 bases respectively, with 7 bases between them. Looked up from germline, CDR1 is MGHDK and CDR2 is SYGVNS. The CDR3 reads CASSVGPNQPQHF. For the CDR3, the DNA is TGTGCCAGCAGTGTGGGGCCCAATCAGCCCCAGCATTTT.

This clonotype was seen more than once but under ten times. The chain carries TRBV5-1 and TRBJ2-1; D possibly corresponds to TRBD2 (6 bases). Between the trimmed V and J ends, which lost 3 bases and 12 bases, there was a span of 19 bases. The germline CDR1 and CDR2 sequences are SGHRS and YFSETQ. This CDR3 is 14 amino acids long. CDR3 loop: CASSWGTARMRQFF. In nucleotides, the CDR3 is TGCGCCAGCAGCTGGGGGACTGCGAGAATGAGGCAGTTCTTC.

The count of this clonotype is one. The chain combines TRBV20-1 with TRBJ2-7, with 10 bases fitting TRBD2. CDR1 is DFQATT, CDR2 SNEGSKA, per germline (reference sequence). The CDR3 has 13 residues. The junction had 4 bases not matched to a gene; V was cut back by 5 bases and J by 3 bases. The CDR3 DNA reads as TGCAGTGCTGCCGCTAGCGGGAGCTACGAGCAGTACTTC. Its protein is CSAAASGSYEQYF.

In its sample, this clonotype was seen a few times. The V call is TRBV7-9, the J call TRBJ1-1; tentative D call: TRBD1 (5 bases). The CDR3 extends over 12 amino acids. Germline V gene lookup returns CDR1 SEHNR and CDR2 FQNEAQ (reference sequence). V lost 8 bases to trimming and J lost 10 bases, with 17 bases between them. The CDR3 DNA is TGTGCCAGCGGGTACGGGACGGGAGGAGCTTTCTTT. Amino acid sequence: CASGYGTGGAFF. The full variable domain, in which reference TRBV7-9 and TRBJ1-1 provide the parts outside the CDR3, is DTGVSQNPRHKITKRGQNVTFRCDPISEHNRLYWYRQTLGQGPEFLTYFQNEAQLEKSRLLSDRFSAERPKGSFSTLEIQRTEQGDSAMYLCASGYGTGGAFFGQGTRLTVV.

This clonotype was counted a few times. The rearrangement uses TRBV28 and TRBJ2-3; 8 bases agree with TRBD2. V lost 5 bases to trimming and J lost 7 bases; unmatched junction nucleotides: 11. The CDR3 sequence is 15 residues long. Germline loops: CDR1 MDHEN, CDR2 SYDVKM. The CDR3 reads CASSGSGGKRHTQYF. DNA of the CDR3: TGTGCCAGCAGTGGATCGGGGGGGAAGAGACATACGCAGTATTTT.

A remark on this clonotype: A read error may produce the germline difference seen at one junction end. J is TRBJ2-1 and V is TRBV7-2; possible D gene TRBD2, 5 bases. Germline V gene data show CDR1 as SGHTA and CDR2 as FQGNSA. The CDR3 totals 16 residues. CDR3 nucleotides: TGTGTCAGCAGCTTATCAGCGAGAGGGCTAGGGAATGAGCAGTTCTTC. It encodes CVSSLSARGLGNEQFF.

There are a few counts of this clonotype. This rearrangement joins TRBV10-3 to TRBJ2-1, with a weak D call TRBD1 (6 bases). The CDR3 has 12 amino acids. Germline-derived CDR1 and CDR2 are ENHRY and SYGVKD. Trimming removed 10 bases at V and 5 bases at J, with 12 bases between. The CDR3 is CATKGGNNEQFF. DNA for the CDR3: TGTGCCACCAAAGGGGGAAACAATGAGCAGTTCTTC.

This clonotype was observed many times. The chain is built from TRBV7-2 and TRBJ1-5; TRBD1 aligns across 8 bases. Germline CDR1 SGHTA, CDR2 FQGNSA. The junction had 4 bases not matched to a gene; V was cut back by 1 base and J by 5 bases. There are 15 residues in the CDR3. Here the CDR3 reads CASSLGGQGHQPQHF. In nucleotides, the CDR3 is TGTGCCAGCAGCTTAGGTGGACAGGGTCATCAGCCCCAGCATTTT.

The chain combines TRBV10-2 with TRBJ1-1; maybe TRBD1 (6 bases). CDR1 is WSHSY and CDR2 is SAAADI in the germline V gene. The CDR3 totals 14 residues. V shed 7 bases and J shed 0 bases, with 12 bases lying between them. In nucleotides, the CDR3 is TGCGCCAGCATCGCGGGACACCTGAACACTGAAGCTTTCTTT. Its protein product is CASIAGHLNTEAFF.

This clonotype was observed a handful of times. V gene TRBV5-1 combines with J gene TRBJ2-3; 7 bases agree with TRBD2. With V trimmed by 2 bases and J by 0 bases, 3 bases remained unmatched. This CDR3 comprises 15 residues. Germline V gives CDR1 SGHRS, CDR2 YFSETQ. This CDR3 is CASSLLALSTDTQYF. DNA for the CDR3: TGCGCCAGCAGCTTACTAGCGCTTAGCACAGATACGCAGTATTTT.

CDR3 nucleotides: TGTGCCAGCCGTCGAGGGGGGGAGGAGACCCAGTACTTC. This translates into CASRRGGEETQYF. This chain uses TRBV3-1 with TRBJ2-5; the D gene is possibly TRBD2 (7 bases). Trimming removed 8 bases at V and 5 bases at J, with 15 bases between. The length of the CDR3 is 13 residues. Germline V gene data show CDR1 as LGHDT and CDR2 as YNNKEL (reference sequence).

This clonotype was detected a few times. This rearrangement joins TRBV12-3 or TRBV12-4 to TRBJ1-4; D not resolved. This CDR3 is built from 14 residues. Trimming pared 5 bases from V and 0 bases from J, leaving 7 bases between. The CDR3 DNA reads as TGTGCCAGCAGTAAAACGGCAACTAATGAAAAACTGTTTTTT. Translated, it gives CASSKTATNEKLFF.